This entry features one T cell receptor beta chain sequence. The data originate from a study of blood T cell repertoires in COVID-19. Study information: The origin of the acute and convalescent COVID-19 samples was the United States, Italy and Spain.

The repertoire was sequenced with immunoSEQ multiplex PCR; TCRdb's copy has only in-frame clones and lacks some. In the table there are about 83,000 clones, roughly 80% of which are singletons. CDR1 is SGHTA, CDR2 FQGNSA, per germline. The CDR3 is 16 amino acids. With V trimmed by 1 base and J by 0 bases, 1 base remained unmatched. The genes are TRBV7-2 and TRBJ2-3; TRBD1 matches 10 bases. The source is a woman of 80 years or more with acute or convalescent COVID-19. The specimen sequenced was peripheral blood. Here the CDR3 DNA reads TGTGCCAGCAGCTTAGGGGACAGGGGAAGCACAGATACGCAGTATTTT. Translation gives CASSLGDRGSTDTQYF.